This TCR beta chain was sequenced during a study of cytomegalovirus exposure and HLA in healthy donors. This CDR3 region has 12 residues. Per germline, CDR1 MDHEN and CDR2 SYDVKM. With 10 bases clipped from V and 6 bases from J, the junction kept 9 bases outside the gene matches. This PCR relied on a set of 60 Vbeta primers and 13 Jbeta primers. Sequenced by immunoSEQ multiplex PCR; TCRdb stores in-frame clones only, minus some. Among some 120,000 clones, just over 15% were seen once, and the ten largest hold about 1.9%. This clone showed up just a few times. Input material: PBMCs. This receptor was obtained from a woman aged 18-30 years in good health and CMV-seronegative. This rearrangement joins TRBV28 to TRBJ2-7, with 7 bases matching TRBD1. The CDR3: CATQGIGSEQYF. CDR3 in DNA: TGTGCCACACAGGGGATTGGGAGCGAGCAGTACTTC.